The source of this T cell receptor beta chain is a study of early T cells in non-severe SARS-CoV-2 infection. TCRdb processed the 5' RACE reads anew with MiXCR; each CDR3 protein has one entry. Among some 62,000 distinct CDR3 sequences listed, approximately 9% were seen once. This clonotype appeared many times. The sample comprised whole blood. The receptor was isolated from an adult who was a healthcare worker with PCR-confirmed SARS-CoV-2 infection or an uninfected control (not recorded which).

The CDR3 region has the DNA TGTGCCAGCTCACCACCAATTGGAACCGGGGAGCTGTTTTTT. This translates into CASSPPIGTGELFF. The genes are TRBV18 and TRBJ2-2; D is ambiguous. V was shortened by 0 bases and J by 5 bases, with 7 bases between the two germline ends. The CDR3 has 14 residues. Germline CDR1 KGHSH, CDR2 LQKENI.